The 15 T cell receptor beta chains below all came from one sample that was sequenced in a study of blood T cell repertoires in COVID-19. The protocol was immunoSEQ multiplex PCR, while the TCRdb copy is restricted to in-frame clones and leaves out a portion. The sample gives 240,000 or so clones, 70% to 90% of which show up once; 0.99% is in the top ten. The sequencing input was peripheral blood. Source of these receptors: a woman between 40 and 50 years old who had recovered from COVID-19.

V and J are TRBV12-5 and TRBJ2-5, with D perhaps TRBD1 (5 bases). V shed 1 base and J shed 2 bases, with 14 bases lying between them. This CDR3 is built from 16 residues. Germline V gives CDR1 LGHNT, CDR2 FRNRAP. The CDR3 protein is CASGLARQGWQETQYF. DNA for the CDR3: TGTGCTAGTGGTTTGGCCCGCCAGGGTTGGCAAGAGACCCAGTACTTC. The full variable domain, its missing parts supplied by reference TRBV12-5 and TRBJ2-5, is DARVTQTPRHKVTEMGQEVTMRCQPILGHNTVFWYRQTMMQGLELLAYFRNRAPLDDSGMPKDRFSAEMPDATLATLKIQPSEPRDSAVYFCASGLARQGWQETQYFGPGTRLLVL.

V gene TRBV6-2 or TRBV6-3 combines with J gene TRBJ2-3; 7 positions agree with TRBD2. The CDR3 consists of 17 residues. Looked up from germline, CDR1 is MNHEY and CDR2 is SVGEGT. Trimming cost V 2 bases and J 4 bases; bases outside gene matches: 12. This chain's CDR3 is CASSYTRLAPPPDTQYF. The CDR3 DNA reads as TGTGCCAGCAGTTACACGCGACTAGCCCCTCCGCCAGATACGCAGTATTTT.

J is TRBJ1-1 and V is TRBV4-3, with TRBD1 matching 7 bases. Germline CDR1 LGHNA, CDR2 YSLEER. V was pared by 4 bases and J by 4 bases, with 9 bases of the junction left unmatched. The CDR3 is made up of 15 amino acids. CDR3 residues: CASSRAVRDSTEAFF. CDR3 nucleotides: TGCGCCAGCAGCCGGGCTGTGAGGGACAGCACTGAAGCTTTCTTT.

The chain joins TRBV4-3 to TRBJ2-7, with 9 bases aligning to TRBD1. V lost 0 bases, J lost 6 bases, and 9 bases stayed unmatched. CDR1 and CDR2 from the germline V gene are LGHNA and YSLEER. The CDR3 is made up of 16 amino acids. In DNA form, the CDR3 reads TGCGCCAGCAGCCAAGATAGGGGGACAGGGTTTTCCGAGCAGTACTTC. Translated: CASSQDRGTGFSEQYF.

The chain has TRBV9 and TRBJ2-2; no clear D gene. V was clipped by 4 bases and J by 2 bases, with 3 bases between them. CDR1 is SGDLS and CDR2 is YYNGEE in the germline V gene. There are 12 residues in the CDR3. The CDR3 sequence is CASSLNTGELFF. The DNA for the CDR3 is TGTGCCAGCAGCCTCAACACCGGGGAGCTGTTTTTT.

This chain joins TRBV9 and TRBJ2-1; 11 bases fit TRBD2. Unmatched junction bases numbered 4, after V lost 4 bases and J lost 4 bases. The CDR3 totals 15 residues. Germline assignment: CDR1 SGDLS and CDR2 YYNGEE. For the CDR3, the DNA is TGTGCCAGCAGCACTACTAGCGGGAGTTACAATGAGCAGTTCTTC. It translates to CASSTTSGSYNEQFF.

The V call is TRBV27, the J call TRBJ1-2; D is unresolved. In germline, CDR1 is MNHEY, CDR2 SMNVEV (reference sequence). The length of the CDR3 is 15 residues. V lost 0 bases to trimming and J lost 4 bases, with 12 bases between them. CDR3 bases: TGTGCCAGCAGTTTATCTGGTGGGCCTACCTATGGCTACACCTTC. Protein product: CASSLSGGPTYGYTF.

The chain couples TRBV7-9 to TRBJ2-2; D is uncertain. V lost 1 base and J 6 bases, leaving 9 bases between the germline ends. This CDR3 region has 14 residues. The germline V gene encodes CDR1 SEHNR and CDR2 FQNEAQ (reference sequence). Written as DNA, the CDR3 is TGTGCCAGCAGCTTAGGACTCCGGGCCGGGGAGCTGTTTTTT. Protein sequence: CASSLGLRAGELFF. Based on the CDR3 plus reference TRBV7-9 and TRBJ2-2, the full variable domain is DTGVSQNPRHKITKRGQNVTFRCDPISEHNRLYWYRQTLGQGPEFLTYFQNEAQLEKSRLLSDRFSAERPKGSFSTLEIQRTEQGDSAMYLCASSLGLRAGELFFGEGSRLTVL.

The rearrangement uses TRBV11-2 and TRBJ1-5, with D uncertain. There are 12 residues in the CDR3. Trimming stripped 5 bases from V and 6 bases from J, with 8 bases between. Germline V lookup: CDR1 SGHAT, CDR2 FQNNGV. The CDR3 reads CASSQEGQPQHF. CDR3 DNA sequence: TGTGCCAGCAGCCAGGAGGGTCAGCCCCAGCATTTT.

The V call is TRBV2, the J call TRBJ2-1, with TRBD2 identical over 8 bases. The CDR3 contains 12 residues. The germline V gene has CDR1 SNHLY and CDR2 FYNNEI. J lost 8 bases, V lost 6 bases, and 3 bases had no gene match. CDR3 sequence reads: CASSPGGDEQFF. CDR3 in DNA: TGTGCCAGCAGCCCCGGGGGGGATGAGCAGTTCTTC.

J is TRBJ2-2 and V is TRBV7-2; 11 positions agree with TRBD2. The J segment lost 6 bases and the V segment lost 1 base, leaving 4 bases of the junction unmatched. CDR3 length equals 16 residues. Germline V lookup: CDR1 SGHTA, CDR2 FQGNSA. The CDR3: CASSLGGSGRAGELFF. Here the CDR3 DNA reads TGTGCCAGCAGCTTAGGGGGTAGCGGGAGGGCCGGGGAGCTGTTTTTT.

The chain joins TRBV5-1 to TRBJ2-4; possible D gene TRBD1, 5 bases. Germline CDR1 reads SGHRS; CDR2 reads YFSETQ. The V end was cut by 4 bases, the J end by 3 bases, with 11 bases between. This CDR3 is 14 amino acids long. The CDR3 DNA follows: TGCGCCAGCAGCCAGCAGGGTGGCAAAAACATTCAGTACTTC. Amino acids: CASSQQGGKNIQYF.

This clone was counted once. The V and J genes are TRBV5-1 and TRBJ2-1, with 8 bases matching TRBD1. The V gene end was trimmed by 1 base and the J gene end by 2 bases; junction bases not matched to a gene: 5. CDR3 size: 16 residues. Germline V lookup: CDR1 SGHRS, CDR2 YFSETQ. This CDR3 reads CASSLRSGGTYNEQFF. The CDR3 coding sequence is TGCGCCAGCAGCTTGAGGTCAGGGGGCACCTACAATGAGCAGTTCTTC.

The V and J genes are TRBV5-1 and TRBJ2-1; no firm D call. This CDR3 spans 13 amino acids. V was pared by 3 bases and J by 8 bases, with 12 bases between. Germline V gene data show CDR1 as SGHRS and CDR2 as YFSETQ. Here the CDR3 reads CASSSAPRDEQFF. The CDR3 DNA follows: TGCGCCAGCAGCTCGGCCCCTCGGGATGAGCAGTTCTTC.

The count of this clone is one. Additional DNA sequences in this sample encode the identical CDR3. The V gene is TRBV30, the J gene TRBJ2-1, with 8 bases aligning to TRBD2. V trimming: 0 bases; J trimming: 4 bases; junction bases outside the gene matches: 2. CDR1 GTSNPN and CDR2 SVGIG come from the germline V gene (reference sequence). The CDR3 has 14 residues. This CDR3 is CAWSVPGGYNEQFF. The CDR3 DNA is TGTGCCTGGAGTGTACCGGGGGGGTACAATGAGCAGTTCTTC.